These 29 T cell receptor beta chains came from one sample sequenced in a study of blood T cell repertoires in COVID-19. Clones were read by immunoSEQ multiplex PCR, and TCRdb kept only the in-frame ones, dropping some. In the table there are 100,000 to 150,000 clones, 65% to 90% of which are singletons. The material sequenced was PBMCs or T cells enriched from blood (not recorded which). These receptors all stem from a woman between 45 and 60 years old who had recovered from COVID-19.

This clone was seen only once. V usage is TRBV21-1 and J usage is TRBJ2-1; the table gives TRBD1 as D, unverified against the DNA. TRBV21-1 represents a pseudogene. The CDR3 covers 17 residues. CDR3 sequence (DNA): TGTGCCAGCAGCCCCGGAATGGGGACACCAAAATACAATGAGCAGTTCTTC. Amino acid sequence: CASSPGMGTPKYNEQFF.

This clone is a singleton in its sample. The rearrangement links TRBV4-1 to TRBJ1-2; the D is unclear. V lost 1 base and J lost 14, with 11 bases in between. CDR1 and CDR2 from the germline V gene are MGHRA and YSYEKL. The CDR3 extends over 11 amino acids. CDR3 nucleotide sequence: TGCGCCAGCAGCCAAGGGTCAGGTTGGACCTTC. It codes for CASSQGSGWTF.

V usage is TRBV7-2 and J usage is TRBJ1-1; 9 positions agree with TRBD1. V lost 3 bases to trimming and J lost 4 bases; unmatched junction nucleotides: 6. The CDR3 loop spans 15 amino acids. The V gene's germline CDR1 is SGHTA and CDR2 FQGNSA. The CDR3 region is CASSLTGGRGTEAFF. The DNA of the CDR3 is TGTGCCAGCAGCTTGACAGGGGGTCGGGGCACTGAAGCTTTCTTT.

The V and J genes are TRBV19 and TRBJ1-5; a weak D match, TRBD1 (5 bases). Trimming took 8 bases from V and 2 from J, leaving 19 bases between them. CDR1 is LNHDA, CDR2 SQIVND, per germline (reference sequence). The CDR3 consists of 16 residues. CDR3 region: CASEDPGKRGNQPQHF. CDR3 sequence (DNA): TGTGCCAGTGAAGACCCAGGGAAAAGGGGCAATCAGCCCCAGCATTTT.

A few counts support this clone. The chain employs TRBV2 and TRBJ1-1; 9 bases match TRBD1. V shed 8 bases and J 1 base; nucleotides not matched to a gene: 8. Germline V CDR1 and CDR2: SNHLY, FYNNEI. The CDR3 has 15 residues. DNA of the CDR3: TGTGCCAGCGAAAGGACAGGGGTCTCGAACACTGAAGCTTTCTTT. Its translation: CASERTGVSNTEAFF.

The chain joins TRBV19 to TRBJ1-5; D unresolved. The CDR3 totals 12 residues. Looked up from germline, CDR1 is LNHDA and CDR2 is SQIVND (reference sequence). With 10 bases removed from V and 5 bases from J, the gap between germline ends came to 12 bases. The CDR3 loop is CATDIPYQPQHF. As DNA, the CDR3 is TGTGCCACCGACATCCCTTATCAGCCCCAGCATTTT. Based on the CDR3 plus reference TRBV19 and TRBJ1-5, the full variable domain is DGGITQSPKYLFRKEGQNVTLSCEQNLNHDAMYWYRQDPGQGLRLIYYSQIVNDFQKGDIAEGYSVSREKKESFPLTVTSAQKNPTAFYLCATDIPYQPQHFGDGTRLSIL.

This rearrangement joins TRBV7-9 to TRBJ2-7; TRBD1 is a possible D gene (5 bases). The CDR3 runs 15 residues. Germline CDR1 reads SEHNR; CDR2 reads FQNEAQ (reference sequence). Trimming removed 4 bases at V and 2 bases at J, with 15 bases between. CDR3 sequence: CASSWTSTSPYEQYF. For the CDR3, the DNA is TGTGCCAGCAGCTGGACAAGCACCAGTCCCTACGAGCAGTACTTC.

The chain links TRBV4-1 to TRBJ2-4; 7 bases fit TRBD1. The CDR3 has 15 residues. Trimming took 4 bases from V and 6 from J; bases not matched to a gene: 9. The germline CDR1 and CDR2 sequences are MGHRA and YSYEKL. The CDR3 bases are TGCGCCAGCAGCCGCCAGACAGGGAATCTAAACATTCAGTACTTC. Its translation: CASSRQTGNLNIQYF.

This chain uses TRBV6-2 or TRBV6-3 with TRBJ2-7; D call uncertain. V was clipped by 2 bases and J by 12 bases, with 11 bases between them. This CDR3 spans 11 amino acids. Germline loops: CDR1 MNHEY, CDR2 SVGEGT. CDR3 protein: CASSYEARTYF. For the CDR3, the DNA is TGTGCCAGCAGTTACGAGGCTAGAACGTACTTC.

This chain connects TRBV6-2 or TRBV6-3 to TRBJ1-2; 9 bases agree with TRBD1. Germline values: CDR1 MNHEY, CDR2 SVGEGT. V shed 6 bases and J 6 bases; nucleotides not matched to a gene: 11. The CDR3 is 15 amino acids. CDR3 amino acids: CASSETGGAVDGYTF. The CDR3 bases are TGTGCCAGCAGCGAAACAGGGGGCGCAGTAGATGGCTACACCTTC.

The V and J genes are TRBV3-1 (or the pseudogene TRBV3-2) and TRBJ1-5; maybe TRBD1 (5 bases). Germline assignment: CDR1 LGHDT and CDR2 YNNKEL (reference sequence). The CDR3 extends over 16 amino acids. The V end was cut by 4 bases, the J end by 4 bases, with 17 bases between. The CDR3 loop reads CASSPGSVGGNQPQHF. As DNA, the CDR3 is TGTGCCAGCAGCCCCGGGTCAGTGGGGGGAAATCAGCCCCAGCATTTT.

DNA of the CDR3: TGTGCCAGTAGTCCAGGGGGAACAGGAGGTCAGCCCCAGCATTTT. Translation gives CASSPGGTGGQPQHF. V is TRBV19 and J is TRBJ1-5; the match to TRBD1 covers 7 bases. CDR3 length: 15 residues. Germline-derived CDR1 and CDR2 are LNHDA and SQIVND (reference sequence). V shed 5 bases, J shed 6 bases, and the junction held 10 bases outside the gene matches.

This rearrangement joins TRBV7-9 to TRBJ2-4; TRBD2 matches 7 bases. With 5 bases clipped from V and 0 bases from J, the junction kept 7 bases outside the gene matches. The CDR3 loop spans 16 amino acids. Germline lookup yields CDR1 SEHNR and CDR2 FQNEAQ (reference sequence). This CDR3 is CASSVTGEGAKNIQYF. CDR3 DNA sequence: TGTGCCAGCAGCGTGACTGGGGAGGGAGCCAAAAACATTCAGTACTTC.

The rearrangement links TRBV6-5 to TRBJ1-2; tentatively, D is TRBD1 (6 bases). The CDR3 runs to 15 residues. The germline V gene encodes CDR1 MNHEY and CDR2 SVGAGI. V dropped 7 bases and J dropped 3 bases, with 18 bases sitting between them. The CDR3 region is CASTKWAGADYGYTF. Written as DNA, the CDR3 is TGTGCCAGCACCAAATGGGCGGGGGCCGACTATGGCTACACCTTC.

The gene calls are TRBV30 and TRBJ2-6; TRBD1 matches at 7 bases. Germline assignment: CDR1 GTSNPN and CDR2 SVGIG (reference sequence). V lost 8 bases to trimming and J lost 3 bases; unmatched junction nucleotides: 10. The CDR3 is made up of 15 amino acids. This CDR3 reads CAQQDRVDGANVLTF. The CDR3 DNA follows: TGTGCCCAACAAGACAGGGTCGATGGGGCCAACGTCCTGACTTTC.

There are a few counts of this clone. This chain joins TRBV4-1 and TRBJ2-2; perhaps TRBD2 as D (6 bases). The CDR3 sequence is 16 residues long. Germline assignment: CDR1 MGHRA and CDR2 YSYEKL. The V end was cut by 0 bases, the J end by 6 bases, with 14 bases between. The CDR3 region is CASSQDSMWGAGELFF. CDR3 in DNA: TGCGCCAGCAGCCAAGATTCCATGTGGGGGGCCGGGGAGCTGTTTTTT.

This sequence joins TRBV24-1 and TRBJ2-7, with 9 bases identical to TRBD1. J was trimmed by 5 bases and V by 1 base; bases with no gene match: 8. The CDR3 has 16 amino acids. The V gene's germline CDR1 is KGHDR and CDR2 SFDVKD. The DNA for the CDR3 is TGTGCCACCAGTGATTTCCCGGGACAGGGCCAACACGAGCAGTACTTC. It specifies CATSDFPGQGQHEQYF.

V usage is TRBV7-8 and J usage is TRBJ2-1, with D possibly matching TRBD2 (6 bases). This CDR3 region has 15 residues. V shed 5 bases and J shed 5 bases, with 16 bases lying between them. Germline CDR1 SGHVS, CDR2 FQNEAQ. The CDR3 loop is CASSDLAFPHNEQFF. The CDR3 DNA reads as TGTGCCAGCAGCGATCTAGCGTTTCCCCACAATGAGCAGTTCTTC.

The V and J genes are TRBV11-3 and TRBJ2-2; possible D gene TRBD1, 6 bases. The CDR3 totals 14 residues. The germline V gene encodes CDR1 SGHNT and CDR2 YENEEA. The V end was cut by 8 bases, the J end by 6 bases, with 16 bases between. The CDR3 sequence: CASAQATGSGELFF. The CDR3, as DNA: TGTGCCAGCGCCCAAGCCACAGGGTCCGGGGAGCTGTTTTTT.

This chain connects TRBV6-5 to TRBJ2-5; TRBD1 might be the D (6 bases). Looked up from germline, CDR1 is MNHEY and CDR2 is SVGAGI. This CDR3 is 12 amino acids long. V was pared by 5 bases and J by 4 bases, with 8 bases between. The CDR3 here is CASSIQGETQYF. The CDR3 region has the DNA TGTGCCAGCAGTATACAGGGAGAGACCCAGTACTTC.

The chain has TRBV16 and TRBJ1-1, with D possibly being TRBD1 (5 bases). The CDR3 runs 14 residues. Trimming shortened V by 1 base and J by 5 bases, and 11 bases separated the two germline ends. CDR1 is KGHSY and CDR2 is FQNENV in the germline V gene. The CDR3 here is CASSQLPGGTEAFF. The CDR3 DNA reads as TGTGCCAGCAGCCAATTGCCCGGGGGAACTGAAGCTTTCTTT.

V and J are TRBV11-3 and TRBJ2-1; tentatively, D is TRBD1 (5 bases). The CDR3 totals 14 residues. CDR1 is SGHNT and CDR2 is YENEEA in the germline V gene. V lost 5 bases to trimming and J lost 5 bases, with 13 bases between them. CDR3 in DNA: TGTGCCAGCAGCGCAAGGCAGGGAAACAATGAGCAGTTCTTC. Residues: CASSARQGNNEQFF.

CDR3 amino acids: CASSLSGGTGAYEQYF. DNA of the CDR3: TGTGCCAGCAGTTTATCGGGAGGGACAGGGGCCTACGAGCAGTACTTC. The chain couples TRBV27 to TRBJ2-7; 10 bases agree with TRBD1. The germline V gene has CDR1 MNHEY and CDR2 SMNVEV (reference sequence). J gave up 2 bases and V 0 bases, and 4 bases lay outside the gene matches. The CDR3 consists of 16 residues.

This rearrangement joins TRBV5-6 to TRBJ1-5; 9 nucleotides align to TRBD1. Germline V gives CDR1 SGHDT, CDR2 YYEEEE. The CDR3 runs to 14 residues. The trim removed 4 bases at V and 6 bases at J, leaving 5 bases unmatched. CDR3 protein: CASSVQGAAQPQHF. CDR3 sequence (DNA): TGTGCCAGCAGCGTACAGGGGGCCGCTCAGCCCCAGCATTTT.

The J gene is TRBJ1-2, the V gene TRBV5-1, with TRBD1 matching over 9 bases. The CDR3 sequence is 17 residues long. Germline V CDR1 and CDR2: SGHRS, YFSETQ. Losses at the gene ends were 0 bases for V and 2 bases for J; bases not matched to a gene: 8. This CDR3 is CASSLADRGPRNYGYTF. The CDR3 nucleotides read TGCGCCAGCAGCTTGGCGGACAGGGGACCTCGAAACTATGGCTACACCTTC.

The chain couples TRBV5-1 to TRBJ2-1; 7 bases fit TRBD2. The CDR3 totals 13 residues. Germline CDR1 SGHRS, CDR2 YFSETQ. Trimming at V came to 3 bases and at J to 9 bases, leaving 6 bases not matched to a gene. CDR3 in amino acids: CASSSSSGGEQFF. As DNA, the CDR3 is TGCGCCAGCAGCTCCTCTTCGGGGGGTGAGCAGTTCTTC.

J is TRBJ2-7 and V is TRBV10-2, with D possibly matching TRBD2 (6 bases). V dropped 8 bases and J dropped 5 bases, with 10 bases sitting between them. Germline V gene sequence: CDR1 WSHSY, CDR2 SAAADI. CDR3 size: 11 residues. The CDR3 DNA reads TGCGCCAGCGCTACTAGCAACGAGCAGTACTTC. Its translation: CASATSNEQYF.

CDR3: CASSSDDRVFSNQPQHF. CDR3 nucleotide sequence: TGTGCCAGTAGTTCCGACGACAGAGTATTTAGCAATCAGCCCCAGCATTTT. The chain recombines TRBV19 with TRBJ1-5, with D maybe TRBD1 (5 bases). V was clipped by 5 bases and J by 0 bases, with 17 bases between them. The CDR3 is 17 residues long. Per the germline V gene, CDR1 is LNHDA and CDR2 is SQIVND (reference sequence). Supplemented by reference TRBV19 and TRBJ1-5, the full variable domain reads DGGITQSPKYLFRKEGQNVTLSCEQNLNHDAMYWYRQDPGQGLRLIYYSQIVNDFQKGDIAEGYSVSREKKESFPLTVTSAQKNPTAFYLCASSSDDRVFSNQPQHFGDGTRLSIL.

V and J are TRBV6-2 or TRBV6-3 and TRBJ1-1; TRBD1 might be the D (5 bases). The CDR3 loop spans 14 amino acids. V was clipped by 2 bases and J by 5 bases, with 12 bases between them. CDR1 and CDR2 (germline): MNHEY, SVGEGT. CDR3 sequence (DNA): TGTGCCAGCAGTTACGGGGGGGTTCGGACTGAAGCTTTCTTT. Its translation: CASSYGGVRTEAFF.